The present entry profiles one TCR beta chain with its context. This clone was found once. Its antigen is still unknown. No much larger clonotype is one base removed from it; base qualities were not supplied. Using the deep immunoSEQ assay, TCR CDR3 regions were amplified from genomic DNA by multiplex PCR. Extracted genomic DNA from each cell subset was distributed evenly across all wells of several immunoSEQ 96-well plates, and each plate was treated as a replicate. For sorted subsets, about 0.2 ug genomic DNA, equal to 30,000 or so T cell genomes, was loaded into each replicate PCR. The purified libraries were quantified using a Qubit 3.0 fluorometer, sized with a Bioanalyzer 2100, and then quantified again using the KAPA Library Quantification kit. Each immunoSEQ 96-well plate was sequenced on its own single-read 150-cycle Illumina NextSeq 550 flow cell. The original methods were these. Because only junctional sequences without quality scores were contained in the immunoSEQ output, filtering matching that applied to full-length reads could not be performed. Sequences were annotated with PyIR, a Python wrapper for IgBLAST v1.9, and V/J genes and CDR3 were assigned using IMGT germline references. Any read was removed if the V/J assignment was weak (E-value above 1e-6), the CDR3 was missing, or the read contained stop codons, out-of-frame junctions, or ambiguous translated residues. V3J clonotypes were defined by identical inferred V gene, J gene, and CDR3 amino acid sequence. To compute the percentage overlap between repertoires, the number of shared unique clonotypes was divided by the size of the smaller repertoire. RTK rarefaction, the Chao1 estimator, and Recon v2.1 estimates of unobserved clonotypes were used to assess repertoire richness. Generation probabilities for all TCRbeta clonotypes obtained by the gDNA method from a handful of donors were computed using OLGA. Sourced from immuneACCESS, this table was stored by TCRdb with only in-frame sequences that have V and J called. A share of the clones is absent; for the studies checked, an unresolved V gene accounts for under half, and the remainder has no known explanation. That table is the source of V, J and clone size, and D and trimming were worked out from the DNA. The sample table records some 2 million clones; about 95% of these occur just once. Under 0.15% of the sample comes from the top ten.

The data originate from a study of shared clonotypes between healthy human individuals (dated by TCRdb to about 2020). Background for the entire study: The cohort comprised a couple of women and a few men aged 18 to 49 years. Between about 0.94 and 8.9 billion PBMCs per donor were obtained by leukapheresis. For each donor, CD4 naive and CD4 memory were each run on three plates, CD8 naive on two plates, and CD8 memory on one plate. To estimate repertoire size and how much clonotypes are shared between individuals, the study performed deep sequencing of blood TCR repertoires from five healthy adults. To increase sequencing depth and limit assay-specific biases, different laboratories used diverse techniques to prepare libraries and sequence TCR repertoires.

The full study reports these points: Sharing across a handful of donors was observed for around 4.8% of naive CD4, 3% to 3.5% of naive CD8, 2% to 2.5% of memory CD4, and roughly 0.43% of memory CD8 clonotypes. Sampling was limited to blood, and TCR repertoires in tissue likely differ from TCR repertoires in blood. The small number of donors limited the genetic and exposure-history diversity represented. Rarefaction of sorted-subset datasets indicated incomplete sequencing despite the large sequencing depth. Estimated clonotype richness was generally larger for naive than for memory subsets. Pairwise subsampling indicated that sequencing depth was expected to affect the degree of clonotype sharing among donors. Compared with non-shared clonotypes, the clonotypes found in all four sorted-subset donors had higher generation probabilities.

Per the germline V gene (reference sequence), SGHKS is the CDR1 and YYEKEE is the CDR2. Trimming takes 1 base off V and 8 bases off J; junction bases not matched to a gene: 8. Spanning cysteine to phenylalanine, the CDR3 consists of 16 amino acids. Just the 48-base CDR3 DNA is kept, in frame starting at base 1. Donors were healthy HIV-negative adults with no recently reported acute infections or vaccinations. Every donor was a Caucasian adult living in Nashville, Tennessee, USA. CD4+ T cells were enriched through magnetic negative selection, after which naive cells were positively selected on CD45RA and the remaining negative fraction served as the memory subset. Blood was collected by leukapheresis, and PBMCs were isolated by Ficoll-Histopaque density gradient centrifugation and then cryopreserved in liquid nitrogen vapor phase. Purity and quantity of every magnetically sorted T cell population were checked by analytical flow cytometry. From each sorted fraction, genomic DNA was isolated and quantified by UV absorbance on a Nanodrop 2000c.

The V and J segments used are TRBV5-5 and TRBJ2-1; 11 of the junction bases match TRBD2. This receptor was taken from a man between 18 and 35 years old in good health. The specimen was naive CD4+ T cells sorted from blood. The cell subset or site label for this specimen denotes: CD45RA+ positively selected. The DNA reads as follows: TGTGCCAGCAGCTTGCCCACGGGACTAGCGGCGGATGAGCAGTTCTTC. This gives the protein CASSLPTGLAADEQFF.